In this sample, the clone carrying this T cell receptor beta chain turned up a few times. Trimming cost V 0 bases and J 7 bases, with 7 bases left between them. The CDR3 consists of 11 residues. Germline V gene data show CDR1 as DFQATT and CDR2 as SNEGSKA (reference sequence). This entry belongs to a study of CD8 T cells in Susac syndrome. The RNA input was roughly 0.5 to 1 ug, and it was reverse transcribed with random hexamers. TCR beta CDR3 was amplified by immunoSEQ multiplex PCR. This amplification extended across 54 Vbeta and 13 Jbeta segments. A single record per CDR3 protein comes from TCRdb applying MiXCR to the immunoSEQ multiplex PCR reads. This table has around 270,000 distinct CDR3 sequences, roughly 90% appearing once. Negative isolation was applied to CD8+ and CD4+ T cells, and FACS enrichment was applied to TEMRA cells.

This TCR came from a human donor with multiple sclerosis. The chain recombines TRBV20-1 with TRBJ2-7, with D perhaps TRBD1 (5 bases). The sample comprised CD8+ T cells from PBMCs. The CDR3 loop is CSARDRTEQYF. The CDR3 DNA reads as TGCAGTGCTAGAGATCGGACAGAGCAGTACTTC.